This T cell receptor beta chain was recorded in a study of shared clonotypes between healthy human individuals. Naive CD8 isolation took CD45RO-negative cells positively selected for CCR7 and excluded terminally differentiated effector memory CD45RA+ cells. Sequenced by immunoSEQ multiplex PCR; TCRdb stores in-frame clones only, minus some. Counted here are almost 700,000 clones, approximately 90% occurring once; the ten biggest clones make up roughly 24%. As for this clone: The antigen is undetermined.

Whole-study results and caveats: Clonotypes not shared had lower generation probabilities than those common to all four donors.

The CDR3 runs to 15 residues. V lost 5 bases and J lost 0; bases outside the gene matches: 6. Germline V gene sequence: CDR1 MNHEY, CDR2 SMNVEV (reference sequence). What was sequenced was naive CD8+ T cells sorted from blood. V usage is TRBV27 and J usage is TRBJ2-7, with TRBD1 matching over 8 bases. The sequence derives from a man aged 30 to 45 in good health. CDR3 nucleotides: TGTGCCAGCAGTGTCACAGGGGGTCCCTCCTACGAGCAGTACTTC. Amino acids: CASSVTGGPSYEQYF.